The TCR beta chain under discussion was sequenced for a study of shared clonotypes between healthy human individuals. For the study at large: Donor composition was a couple of women and three men, aged 18 to 49.

Germline trimming cut 0 bases from V and 7 bases from J; bases unmatched to any gene: 11. This CDR3 is 17 amino acids long. Per germline, CDR1 LNHNV and CDR2 YYDKDF (reference sequence). As concerns this clone: The antigen remains undetermined.

Study results and caveats: The researchers took only blood, and tissue repertoires probably look different.

Over several immunoSEQ plates, each subset's genomic DNA was distributed in even portions. In the original analysis: Without quality scores, immunoSEQ junctional reads could not be filtered like full-length reads. Here immunoSEQ multiplex PCR was the method, and the copy in TCRdb shows in-frame clones only, minus some. V, J and clone size derive from that table, while D and trimming were established from the DNA sequence. The sample yields roughly 500,000 clones, about 85% seen once. The rearrangement uses TRBV15 and TRBJ2-1, with TRBD2 identical over 8 bases. Sequenced sample: PBMCs. The TCR sequence derives from a woman aged 40-49 years in good health. Some clones in this sample may be carry-over from other donors' samples. CDR3 DNA sequence: TGTGCCACCAGCAGAGATAAAACGGGAGGGCCGCTTAATGAGCAGTTCTTC. It translates to CATSRDKTGGPLNEQFF.